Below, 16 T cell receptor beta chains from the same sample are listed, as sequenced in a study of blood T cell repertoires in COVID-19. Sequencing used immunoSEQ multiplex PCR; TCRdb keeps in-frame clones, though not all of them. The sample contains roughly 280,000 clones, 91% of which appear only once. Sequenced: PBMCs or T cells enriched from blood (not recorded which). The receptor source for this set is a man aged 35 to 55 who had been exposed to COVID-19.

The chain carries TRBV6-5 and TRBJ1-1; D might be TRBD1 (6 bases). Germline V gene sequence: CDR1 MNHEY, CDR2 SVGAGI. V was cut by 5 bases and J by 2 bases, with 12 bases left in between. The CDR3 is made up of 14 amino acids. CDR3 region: CASSLEGDNTEAFF. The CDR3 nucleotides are TGTGCCAGCAGTCTCGAGGGGGACAACACTGAAGCTTTCTTT.

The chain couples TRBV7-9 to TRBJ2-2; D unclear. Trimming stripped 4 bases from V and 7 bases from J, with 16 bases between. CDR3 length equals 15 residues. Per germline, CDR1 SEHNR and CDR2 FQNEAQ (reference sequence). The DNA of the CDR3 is TGTGCCAGCAGCTCCGGTGGGCCTCAGGTCGGGGAGCTGTTTTTT. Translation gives CASSSGGPQVGELFF.

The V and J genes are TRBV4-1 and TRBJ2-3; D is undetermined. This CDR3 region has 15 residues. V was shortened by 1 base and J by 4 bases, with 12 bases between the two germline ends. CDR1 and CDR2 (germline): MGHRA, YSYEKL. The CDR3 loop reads CASSQAWVGSDTQYF. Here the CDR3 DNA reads TGCGCCAGCAGCCAAGCCTGGGTGGGCTCAGATACGCAGTATTTT.

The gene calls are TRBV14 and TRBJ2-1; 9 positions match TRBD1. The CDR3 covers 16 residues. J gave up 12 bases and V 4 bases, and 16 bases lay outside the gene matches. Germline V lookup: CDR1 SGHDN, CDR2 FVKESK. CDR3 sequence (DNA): TGTGCCAGCAGCCCACTCGGACAGGGGCGGACAACGACGCAGTTCTTC. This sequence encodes CASSPLGQGRTTTQFF.

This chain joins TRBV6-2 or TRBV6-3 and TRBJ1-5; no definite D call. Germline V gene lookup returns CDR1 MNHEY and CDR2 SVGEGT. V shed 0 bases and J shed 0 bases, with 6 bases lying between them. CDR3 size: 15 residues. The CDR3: CASSYSGDSNQPQHF. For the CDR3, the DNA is TGTGCCAGCAGTTACTCCGGGGATAGCAATCAGCCCCAGCATTTT.

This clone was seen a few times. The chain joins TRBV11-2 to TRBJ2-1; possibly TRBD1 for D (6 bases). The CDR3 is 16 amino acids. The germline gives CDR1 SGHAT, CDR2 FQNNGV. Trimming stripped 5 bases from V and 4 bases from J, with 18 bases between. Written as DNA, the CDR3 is TGTGCCAGCAGCAAAAGACCCGACAGGTCATACAATGAGCAGTTCTTC. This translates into CASSKRPDRSYNEQFF.

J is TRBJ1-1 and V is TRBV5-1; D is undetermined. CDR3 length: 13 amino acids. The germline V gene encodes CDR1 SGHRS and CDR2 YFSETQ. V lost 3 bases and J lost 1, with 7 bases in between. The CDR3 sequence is CASSSGPNTEAFF. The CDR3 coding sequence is TGCGCCAGCAGCTCAGGTCCGAACACTGAAGCTTTCTTT.

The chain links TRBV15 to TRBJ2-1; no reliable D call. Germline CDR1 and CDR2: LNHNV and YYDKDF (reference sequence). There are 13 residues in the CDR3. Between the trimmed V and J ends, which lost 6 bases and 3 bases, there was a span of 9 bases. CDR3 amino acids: CATRRLDYNEQFF. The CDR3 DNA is TGTGCCACCAGGAGGTTAGACTACAATGAGCAGTTCTTC. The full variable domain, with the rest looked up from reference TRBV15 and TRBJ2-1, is DAMVIQNPRYQVTQFGKPVTLSCSQTLNHNVMYWYQQKSSQAPKLLFHYYDKDFNNEADTPDNFQSRRPNTSFCFLDIRSPGLGDTAMYLCATRRLDYNEQFFGPGTRLTVL.

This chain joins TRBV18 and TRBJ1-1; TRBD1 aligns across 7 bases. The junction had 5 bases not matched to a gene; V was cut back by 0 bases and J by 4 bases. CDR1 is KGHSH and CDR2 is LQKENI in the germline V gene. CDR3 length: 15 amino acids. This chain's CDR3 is CASSPPGGRGTEAFF. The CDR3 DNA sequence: TGTGCCAGCTCACCACCAGGGGGCAGGGGCACTGAAGCTTTCTTT.

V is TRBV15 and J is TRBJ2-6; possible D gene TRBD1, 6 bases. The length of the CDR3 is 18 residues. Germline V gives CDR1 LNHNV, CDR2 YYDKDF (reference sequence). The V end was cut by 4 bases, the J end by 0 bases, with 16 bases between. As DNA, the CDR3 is TGTGCCACCAGCACCATGCGGACAGCCCTCTCTGGGGCCAACGTCCTGACTTTC. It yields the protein CATSTMRTALSGANVLTF. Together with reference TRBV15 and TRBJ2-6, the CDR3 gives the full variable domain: DAMVIQNPRYQVTQFGKPVTLSCSQTLNHNVMYWYQQKSSQAPKLLFHYYDKDFNNEADTPDNFQSRRPNTSFCFLDIRSPGLGDTAMYLCATSTMRTALSGANVLTFGAGSRLTVL.

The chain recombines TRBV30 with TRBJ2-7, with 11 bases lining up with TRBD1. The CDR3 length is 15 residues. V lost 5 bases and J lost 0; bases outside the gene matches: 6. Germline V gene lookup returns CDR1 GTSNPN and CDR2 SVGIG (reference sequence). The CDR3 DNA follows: TGTGCCTGGGACGCGGGACAGGGGGTCTCCTACGAGCAGTACTTC. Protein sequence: CAWDAGQGVSYEQYF.

CDR3 amino acids: CASSLDFQVTYEQYF. The CDR3 coding sequence is TGTGCCAGCAGCTTAGATTTCCAGGTAACCTACGAGCAGTACTTC. The J gene is TRBJ2-7, the V gene TRBV11-2; the D is unclear. The CDR3 loop spans 15 amino acids. CDR1 is SGHAT, CDR2 FQNNGV, per germline. V lost 0 bases and J lost 2, with 11 bases in between.

In DNA form, the CDR3 reads TGTGCCACCAGCGTACGACAGGTCCGGCAGCCCCAGCATTTT. This gives the protein CATSVRQVRQPQHF. J is TRBJ1-5 and V is TRBV15; D possibly corresponds to TRBD1 (6 bases). Germline V gene sequence: CDR1 LNHNV, CDR2 YYDKDF (reference sequence). The V and J ends lost 5 bases and 7 bases respectively, with 15 bases between them. This CDR3 contains 14 residues. Full variable domain (outside the CDR3, taken from reference TRBV15 and TRBJ1-5): DAMVIQNPRYQVTQFGKPVTLSCSQTLNHNVMYWYQQKSSQAPKLLFHYYDKDFNNEADTPDNFQSRRPNTSFCFLDIRSPGLGDTAMYLCATSVRQVRQPQHFGDGTRLSIL.

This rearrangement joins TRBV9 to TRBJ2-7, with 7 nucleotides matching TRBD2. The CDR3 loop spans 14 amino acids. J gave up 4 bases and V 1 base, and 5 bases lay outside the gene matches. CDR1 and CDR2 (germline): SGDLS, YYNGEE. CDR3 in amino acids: CASSVSAGWYEQYF. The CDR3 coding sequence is TGTGCCAGCAGCGTATCAGCGGGGTGGTACGAGCAGTACTTC.

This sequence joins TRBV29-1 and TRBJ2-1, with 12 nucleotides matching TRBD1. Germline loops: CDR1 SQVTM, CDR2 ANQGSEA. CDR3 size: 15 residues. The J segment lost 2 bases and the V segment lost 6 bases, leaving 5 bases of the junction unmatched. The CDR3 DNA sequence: TGCAGCGTCGAGGGGACAGGGGGCCCCTACAATGAGCAGTTCTTC. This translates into CSVEGTGGPYNEQFF.

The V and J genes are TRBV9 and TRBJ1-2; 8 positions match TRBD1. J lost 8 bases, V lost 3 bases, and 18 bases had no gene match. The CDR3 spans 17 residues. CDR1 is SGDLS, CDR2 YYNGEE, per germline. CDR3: CASSAGTGLREIGGYTF. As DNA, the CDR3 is TGTGCCAGCAGCGCAGGGACAGGACTGCGTGAGATTGGAGGCTACACCTTC.